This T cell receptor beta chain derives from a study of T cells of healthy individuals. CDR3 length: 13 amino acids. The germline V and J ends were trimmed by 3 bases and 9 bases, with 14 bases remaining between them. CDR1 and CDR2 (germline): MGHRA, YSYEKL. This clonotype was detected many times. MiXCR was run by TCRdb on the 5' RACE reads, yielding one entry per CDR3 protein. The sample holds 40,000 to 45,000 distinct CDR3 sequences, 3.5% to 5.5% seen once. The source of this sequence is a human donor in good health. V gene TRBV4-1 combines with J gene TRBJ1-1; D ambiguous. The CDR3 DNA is TGCGCCAGCAGCCAGGTACGGGGTGACAAAGCTTTCTTT. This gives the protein CASSQVRGDKAFF.